The 26 T cell receptor beta chains reported below all come from one sample, sequenced in a study of tumor and adjacent non-tumor tissue in lung cancer. No cell sorting was done before RNA was extracted from the tissue. A modified ARM-PCR protocol with three rounds of nested PCR amplified TCRbeta. TCRdb analysed the multiplex PCR reads with MiXCR anew, one entry per CDR3 protein. This table holds about 140,000 distinct CDR3 sequences, approximately 66% found once. The sequencing input was lung tumor tissue. These receptors originate from a man in his fifties or sixties with small cell lung cancer.

The chain couples TRBV6-1 to TRBJ2-5; D may be TRBD1 (5 bases). The CDR3 is made up of 14 amino acids. In germline, CDR1 is MNHNS, CDR2 SASEGT. Trimming pared 0 bases from V and 7 bases from J, leaving 12 bases between. CDR3 region: CASSEASEGVTQYF. Written as DNA, the CDR3 is TGTGCCAGCAGTGAAGCTTCGGAAGGGGTGACCCAGTACTTC.

Concerning this clonotype itself: One junction end disagrees with the germline gene, perhaps due to a read error. The chain couples TRBV28 to TRBJ2-7; perhaps D is TRBD1 or TRBD2 (5 bases each). This CDR3 has 13 amino acids. CDR1 MDHEN and CDR2 SYDVKM come from the germline V gene. The CDR3 DNA follows: TGTGCTAGCAGTGGTGGGGGTGCCTACGAGCAGTACTTC. It yields the protein CASSGGGAYEQYF.

Points on this clonotype: The conserved phenylalanine or tryptophan normally closing the CDR3 is absent here, so this likely arose from a read error. Here the CDR3 reads CASRPGQGHADTQYL. CDR3 bases: TGTGCCAGCAGGCCGGGACAAGGGCATGCAGATACGCAGTATTTA. This chain joins TRBV11-2 and TRBJ2-3, with a weak D call TRBD1 (6 bases). The germline V gene has CDR1 SGHAT and CDR2 FQNNGV. V was cut by 6 bases and J by 4 bases, with 17 bases left in between. This CDR3 has 15 residues.

Concerning this clonotype itself: One junction end disagrees with the germline gene, perhaps due to a read error. The CDR3 nucleotides are TGTGCCAGCAGGCCATTTCTAGCGGGAGTTGAGCACTTCTTC. This gives the protein CASRPFLAGVEHFF. This sequence joins TRBV6-1 and TRBJ2-1, with 10 bases matching TRBD2. Per the germline V gene, CDR1 is MNHNS and CDR2 is SASEGT. The CDR3 length is 14 residues.

As concerns this clonotype: Likely a read error: the CDR3 ends without its conserved phenylalanine or tryptophan. The DNA is omitted, as the CDR3 cannot be located on it reliably, and the CDR3 follows TCRdb's listing. The chain uses TRBV11-3 and TRBJ2-1; the D segment call TRBD2 is taken from the table without a DNA check. CDR1 is SGHNT, CDR2 YENEEA, per germline. The CDR3 has 12 residues if both end residues are counted. CDR3 sequence: CASSVGWSEPYL.

Many counts were recorded for this clonotype. The chain recombines TRBV20-1 with TRBJ2-1; possibly TRBD2 for D (6 bases). The V and J ends lost 3 bases and 9 bases respectively, with 12 bases between them. The V gene's germline CDR1 is DFQATT and CDR2 SNEGSKA (reference sequence). This CDR3 is built from 12 residues. CDR3 region: CSARGLRIEQFF. Written as DNA, the CDR3 is TGCAGTGCTAGGGGACTTCGGATTGAGCAGTTCTTC.

Comment on this clonotype: An end of the junction does not agree with germline; a read error may underlie this. V and J are TRBV5-4 and TRBJ2-5, with 8 positions matching TRBD1. This CDR3 has 14 residues. Germline-derived CDR1 and CDR2 are SGHNT and YYREEE (reference sequence). CDR3 in DNA: TGTGCCAGTAGCTTGGAACAGGGGGAAAAGACCCAGTACTTC. Protein product: CASSLEQGEKTQYF.

The chain joins TRBV29-1 to TRBJ2-1; possibly TRBD1 or TRBD2 for D (5 bases each). Germline assignment: CDR1 SQVTM and CDR2 ANQGSEA. Trimming shortened V by 4 bases and J by 10 bases, and 26 bases separated the two germline ends. The CDR3 runs 16 residues. The CDR3 DNA reads as TGCAGCGTTGGCCCAGGTGGGATCACAGGCAGGAGGGAGCAGTTCTTC. Translation: CSVGPGGITGRREQFF.

To note about this clonotype: The CDR3 does not close with the conserved phenylalanine or tryptophan, likely indicating a read error. The V gene is TRBV5-1, the J gene TRBJ2-1; TRBD2 might be the D (5 bases). The V gene lost 3 bases and the J gene lost 3 bases, with 16 bases spanning the gap. The germline gives CDR1 SGHRS, CDR2 YFSETQ. CDR3 length equals 16 residues. The CDR3 DNA reads TGCGCCAGCAGCTGGCTAGCAGCTTCAGACTACAATGAGCAGTTCCTC. Protein product: CASSWLAASDYNEQFL.

This clonotype was recorded at least ten times. The V gene is TRBV6-1, the J gene TRBJ2-1, with a tentative D call TRBD2 (5 bases). The germline V gene encodes CDR1 MNHNS and CDR2 SASEGT. The CDR3 totals 13 residues. V lost 4 bases to trimming and J lost 7 bases, with 11 bases between them. The CDR3 loop reads CASSVRVGNEQFF. CDR3 DNA: TGTGCCAGCAGTGTGCGGGTTGGGAATGAGCAGTTCTTC.

About this clonotype itself: Since the CDR3 does not end with the conserved phenylalanine or tryptophan, this likely comes from a read error. The chain joins TRBV14 to TRBJ2-7, with 9 bases lining up with TRBD1. This CDR3 contains 16 residues. Germline CDR1 reads SGHDN; CDR2 reads FVKESK. V was pared by 1 base and J by 4 bases, with 8 bases of the junction left unmatched. The CDR3 nucleotides read TGTGCCAGCAGCCAAGGACTGGGACAGGGAGGGTACGAGCAGTACTCC. Translation gives CASSQGLGQGGYEQYS.

Many counts were recorded for this clonotype. This chain links TRBV6-1 with TRBJ2-7; 8 bases are a match to TRBD1. The V gene's germline CDR1 is MNHNS and CDR2 SASEGT. The CDR3 runs 14 residues. V trimming: 4 bases; J trimming: 0 bases; junction bases outside the gene matches: 2. CDR3 DNA sequence: TGTGCCAGCAGTGCCGGGACAGGCTCCTACGAGCAGTACGTC. It specifies CASSAGTGSYEQYV.

For this clonotype: Given the absence of the conserved phenylalanine or tryptophan at the CDR3 end, a read error is likely. No DNA is shown, since the ends of the CDR3 on it are uncertain; the CDR3 is the one TCRdb lists. The rearrangement uses TRBV29-1 and TRBJ1-2; TRBD1, the table's D call, lacks a check against the DNA. The CDR3 region is 12 residues in length, termini included. Germline V gives CDR1 SQVTM, CDR2 ANQGSEA. CDR3 region: CSVVRTGYGYII.

In its sample, this clonotype was seen many times. This rearrangement joins TRBV29-1 to TRBJ2-7; 9 bases are shared with TRBD1. The CDR3 consists of 12 residues. Germline assignment: CDR1 SQVTM and CDR2 ANQGSEA. V lost 4 bases to trimming and J lost 6 bases; unmatched junction nucleotides: 4. The DNA of the CDR3 is TGCAGCGTTGCCCGGACAGGGGTCGAGCAGTACTTC. This translates into CSVARTGVEQYF.

This clonotype was picked up a small number of times. The chain joins TRBV20-1 to TRBJ2-1; tentative D call: TRBD2 (6 bases). This CDR3 is 12 amino acids long. With 8 bases removed from V and 5 bases from J, the gap between germline ends came to 13 bases. CDR1 and CDR2 (germline): DFQATT, SNEGSKA (reference sequence). The CDR3 DNA sequence: TGCAGTATCGGGGACTGGAACAATGAGCAGTTCTTC. It specifies CSIGDWNNEQFF.

This clonotype was counted a single time. The conserved phenylalanine or tryptophan normally closing the CDR3 is absent here, so this likely arose from a read error. The limits of the CDR3 on the DNA are not certain, so only TCRdb's listed CDR3 is given. The V call is TRBV11-2, the J call TRBJ2-6; TRBD1, the table's D call, lacks a check against the DNA. The germline gives CDR1 SGHAT, CDR2 FQNNGV. The CDR3 is 14 residues long, counting both termini. CDR3: CASSQGAGASVLTL.

V is TRBV10-3 and J is TRBJ2-7; D may be TRBD1 (5 bases). Germline CDR1 and CDR2: ENHRY and SYGVKD. Between the trimmed V and J ends, which lost 3 bases and 13 bases, there was a span of 13 bases. The CDR3 is 11 amino acids. CDR3 DNA sequence: TGTGCCATCAGTGAAGGGAAGGGGCATTACGTC. Its protein product is CAISEGKGHYV.

This sequence joins TRBV4-1 and TRBJ2-7, with D hard to call. The CDR3 has 14 residues. Per the germline V gene, CDR1 is MGHRA and CDR2 is YSYEKL. Trimming left V 4 bases short and J 1 base short, with 11 bases between. The CDR3 DNA sequence: TGCGCCAGCAGCCTACAACGATTTTCCTACGAGCAGTACTTC. Protein: CASSLQRFSYEQYF.

With respect to this clonotype: Being one base from a much bigger clone, this may be a read error. V is TRBV6-1 and J is TRBJ2-2; TRBD2 is a possible D gene (5 bases). CDR1 is MNHNS, CDR2 SASEGT, per germline. V gave up 7 bases and J gave up 7 bases, with 10 bases separating them. The CDR3 loop spans 12 amino acids. In DNA, the CDR3 is TGTGCCAGCACCTCGGGGTTCGGGGAGCTGTTTTTT. Amino acid sequence: CASTSGFGELFF.

This clonotype showed up just a few times. The genes are TRBV5-5 and TRBJ2-7; 7 bases match TRBD1. CDR3 length: 14 residues. Germline values: CDR1 SGHKS, CDR2 YYEKEE (reference sequence). V trimming: 0 bases; J trimming: 3 bases; junction bases outside the gene matches: 3. For the CDR3, the DNA is TGTGCCAGCAGCTTGGGGACAGGATTCTACGAGCAGTACGTC. It yields the protein CASSLGTGFYEQYV.

There are a few counts of this clonotype. The V gene is TRBV20-1, the J gene TRBJ1-1, with D maybe TRBD1 (5 bases). CDR1 and CDR2 (germline): DFQATT, SNEGSKA (reference sequence). V was trimmed by 2 bases and J by 4 bases, leaving 17 bases between them. The CDR3 is 15 amino acids. In nucleotides, the CDR3 is TGCAGTGCTAGAAGGGGTCCAGGAGGCTTCACTGAAGCTTTCTTT. The encoded protein is CSARRGPGGFTEAFF.

Of note for this clonotype: Being one base from a much bigger clone, this may be a read error. The chain has TRBV28 and TRBJ2-1; a possible D gene is TRBD2 (6 bases). Germline values: CDR1 MDHEN, CDR2 SYDVKM. The CDR3 is 15 residues long. CDR3 nucleotide sequence: TGTGCCAGCAAGGTTGGGGGGAACTCCTACAATGAGCATTTCTTC. This gives the protein CASKVGGNSYNEHFF.

The V and J genes are TRBV6-6 and TRBJ2-5; no clear D. Trimming cost V 6 bases and J 2 bases, with 10 bases left between them. This CDR3 region has 13 residues. The V gene's germline CDR1 is MNHNY and CDR2 SVGAGI (reference sequence). The DNA for the CDR3 is TGTGCCAGCAGCGGAGATCTACAAGAGACCCAGTACTTC. Amino acid sequence: CASSGDLQETQYF.

The genes are TRBV21-1 and TRBJ1-6; the table assigns TRBD1, which was not confirmed against the DNA. TRBV21-1 is labeled a pseudogene. This CDR3 is 17 amino acids long. The CDR3 DNA is TGTGCCAGCAGCCGCCTGCGGTCAGGCCGGGGCAATTCACCCCTCCACTTT. Translation gives CASSRLRSGRGNSPLHF.

This clonotype was counted a single time. A read error is possible here, since a much larger clone lies one base away. The rearrangement joins TRBV20-1 to TRBJ1-5, with D possibly TRBD1 on 5 matching bases. The CDR3 is made up of 14 amino acids. Looked up from germline, CDR1 is DFQATT and CDR2 is SNEGSKA (reference sequence). CDR3 nucleotides: TGCAGTGCAGGGTCGGCGGGGGTTGGTCAGCCCCATCATTTT. This encodes CSAGSAGVGQPHHF.

This clonotype has a handful of counts. The V and J genes are TRBV20-1 and TRBJ2-3; unclear D gene. Trimming cost V 3 bases and J 6 bases, with 16 bases left between them. Germline-derived CDR1 and CDR2 are DFQATT and SNEGSKA (reference sequence). This CDR3 contains 14 residues. For the CDR3, the DNA is TGCAGTGCTAGCCCCCCGCCAAGCAGGGATACGCAGTATTTT. Its translation is CSASPPPSRDTQYF.